This T cell receptor (beta chain) originates from a study of Ad26.COV2.S vaccination and SARS-CoV-2 variants (dated by TCRdb to the early 2020s). Concerning the study at large: Vaccine-arm donors were drawn from COV1001, a multicentre, randomized, double-blind, placebo-controlled phase I-IIa trial of Ad26.COV2.S in healthy adults. Dosing of Ad26.COV2.S was intramuscular, at either 5x10^10 or 1x10^11 viral particles, delivered as one shot or as two shots spaced 56 days apart. The specificity and breadth of SARS-CoV-2-reactive T cell receptors after Ad26.COV2.S vaccination were assessed by TCRbeta repertoire sequencing. A total of 32 samples were included in the TCR-sequenced set, comprising roughly 19 Ad26.COV2.S vaccine recipients, 5 placebo recipients and 8 SARS-CoV-2 convalescent individuals. Trial participants were randomized into five groups of five: low-dose or high-dose Ad26.COV2.S given once or twice, or placebo on both occasions. Throughout the experiments and outcome assessment, investigators stayed blinded to trial group allocation. Study-level results and caveats: Vaccine and placebo recipients had comparable non-spike TCR breadth, which fits with the vaccine containing only spike. According to the authors, total T cell responses may have been underestimated by the TCR breadth and depth analyses. Spike-specific TCR breadth was higher in Ad26.COV2.S recipients than in placebo recipients (P = 0.0014). Substantial breadth of spike-specific CD8+ and CD4+ T cell responses was reported after vaccination. The study was not powered for comparison of responses between vaccine doses or regimens.

The treatment or condition tag for this specimen amounts to: about 20 received Ad26.COV2.S at low or high dose, single or two shots; about 5 received placebo; per-sample allocation not given. Repertoires of vaccine and placebo recipients were sequenced from samples collected on day 63 after the first injection. In Cohort 1b, roughly 26 adults aged 18-55 years were enrolled at a single site in Boston, USA, between 29 July and 7 August 2020. Ad26.COV2.S was a replication-incompetent adenovirus type 26 vector that expressed a prefusion-stabilized SARS-CoV-2 spike protein derived from the original Wuhan strain. Note on this clone: Its antigen has not been determined. Per-nucleotide qualities are absent, and no much larger clonotype sits a single base away.

The CDR3 contains 12 residues, cysteine and phenylalanine counted. The retained sequence is limited to the CDR3, 36 bases, with the frame set at the first base. The V and J ends are trimmed by 1 base and 2 bases, leaving 3 bases between them. CDR1 and CDR2, looked up from the germline V gene, are SGHTA and FQGNSA. The immunoSEQ Assay was the method used to sequence TCRbeta CDR3 regions. After extraction, genomic DNA underwent amplification by bias-controlled multiplex PCR, followed by high-throughput sequencing. In the paper's pipeline: To quantify the absolute abundance of every unique TCRbeta CDR3 region, sequences were collapsed and filtered. T cell fraction was estimated by normalization of TCRbeta template counts to usable DNA, with usable DNA being measured through amplification of reference genes present in all nucleated cells. Repertoire TCRs were annotated as SARS-CoV-2-specific when V gene, CDR3 amino acid sequence and J gene were exactly matched to a known reactive TCR set. The reference SARS-CoV-2 TCR set came from MIRA and was filtered for enrichment in COVID-19-positive ImmuneCODE repertoires, removing public or cross-reactive TCRs. Drawing on the MIRA antigens, annotated TCRs were analysed further at the level of specific ORF or position within ORF. Depth was the summed frequency of annotated unique rearrangements, while breadth was defined as annotated unique rearrangements over total unique productive rearrangements. TCR breadth was compared between groups using two-sided Wilcoxon rank-sum tests. TCRdb re-hosts the immuneACCESS table, in-frame sequences only. Its copies lack some clones; in the studies checked, an unresolved V gene accounts for under half of them, and the cause for the rest is not known. The V and J calls and clone size were taken over from that table, and D and trimming were inferred from the DNA. The sample table contains hundreds of thousands of clones; only one count was recorded for 80% to 90% of them. The ten biggest clones cover about 10% of the sample.

Recombination linked TRBV7-2 to TRBJ2-7; the D gene is not confidently resolved. The TCR sequence derives from a person between 18 and 65 years old who received the Ad26.COV2.S COVID-19 vaccine or a placebo. The sequencing here drew on peripheral blood, taken in a trial of Ad26.COV2.S vaccine versus placebo. The bases read TGTGCCAGCAGCTTAGTTCCCTACGAGCAGTACTTC. This codes for CASSLVPYEQYF.